This TCR beta chain was sequenced for a study of blood T cells in healthy people across ages. Study-wide background: Using template switching, researchers captured about one barcoded beta molecule for each two T cells.

Germline V gene lookup returns CDR1 SGHVT and CDR2 SQSDAQ. The CDR3 extends over 19 amino acids. J was trimmed by 6 bases and V by 4 bases; bases with no gene match: 18. Study observations and caveats: Researchers judged that diversity estimates from one million T cells fell short of true values. Among long-lived donors, naive CD4+ cells were more numerous and diversity higher than in aged donors.

Of note for this clonotype: Antigen: not known.

Using a J-beta primer mix together with a sample-barcoded 5' primer, a second PCR was run for roughly 7 to 12 cycles. Tags on each cDNA molecule came from a template-switch adaptor with 12 random nucleotides. TCRdb processed the 5' RACE reads anew with MiXCR; each CDR3 protein has one entry. This table holds around 1.5 million distinct CDR3 sequences, roughly 64% found once. The sequence was collected from a man aged 18 to 30 in good health. The chain recombines TRBV7-4 with TRBJ2-4, with 10 bases fitting TRBD2. What was sequenced was blood. CDR3 coding DNA: TGTGCCAGCAGCTCCAGACTAGCGGGCATTCGCCTCCCTTCAAACATTCAGTACTTC. Encoded protein: CASSSRLAGIRLPSNIQYF. Complete variable domain (other parts from reference TRBV7-4 and TRBJ2-4): GAGVSQSPRYKVAKRGRDVALRCDSISGHVTLYWYRQTLGQGSEVLTYSQSDAQRDKSGRPSGRFSAERPERSVSTLKIQRTEQGDSAVYLCASSSRLAGIRLPSNIQYFGAGTRLSVL.